A selection of T cell receptor beta chains follows, all from one sample in a study of T cells after yellow fever vaccination. TCRdb ran MiXCR on the 5' RACE reads and lists one entry per CDR3 protein. The sample contains more than 300,000 distinct CDR3 sequences, roughly 10% of which appear only once. The material was CD4+ T cells sorted from PBMCs, obtained 45 days after the yellow fever booster vaccination. Receptor source: a young man who received the YFV17D yellow fever vaccine. CDR3s include the opening cysteine and the closing phenylalanine or tryptophan. The order of the fields is V gene, clone size, D gene, J gene, CDR3 protein, CDR3 DNA. The D gene is left open where the match is weak. Rows may omit the clone size; those that give it use once, few, many or a size class.

TRBV7-2	NA	NA	TRBJ2-3	CASNLASGPVDTQYF	TGTGCCAGCAATTTAGCGTCGGGGCCAGTAGATACGCAGTATTTT
TRBV12-3/TRBV12-4	few	TRBD2	TRBJ2-4	CASSLAREGNIQYF	TGTGCCAGCAGTTTAGCCAGGGAGGGAAACATTCAGTACTTC
TRBV20-1	NA	NA	TRBJ1-1	CSGDLGVNTEAFF	TGCAGTGGGGATTTGGGAGTTAACACTGAAGCTTTCTTT
TRBV19	once	NA	TRBJ2-2	CASSTTALKVSGELFF	TGTGCCAGTAGTACTACCGCTCTGAAGGTATCCGGGGAGCTGTTTTTT
TRBV7-6	NA	NA	TRBJ1-3	CASSLVSGAGNTIYF	TGTGCCAGCAGCTTAGTCTCAGGGGCTGGAAACACCATATATTTT
TRBV12-3/TRBV12-4	once	TRBD1	TRBJ1-1	CASSPTGGRTEAFF	TGTGCCAGCAGTCCAACAGGGGGAAGGACTGAAGCTTTCTTT
TRBV7-9	NA	NA	TRBJ2-2	CASSPMWTGELFF	TGTGCCAGCAGCCCCATGTGGACCGGGGAGCTGTTTTTT
TRBV20-1	few	NA	TRBJ1-2	CSARGTLGGYTF	TGCAGTGCTAGAGGGACTTTAGGTGGCTACACCTTC
TRBV6-5	few	NA	TRBJ1-3	CASSYGRSSGNTIYF	TGTGCCAGCAGTTATGGTCGATCCTCTGGAAACACCATATATTTT
TRBV4-3	few	NA	TRBJ2-2	CASSQEVFELALLTPGELFF	TGCGCCAGCAGCCAAGAAGTGTTCGAGCTAGCCTTACTAACACCCGGGGAGCTGTTTTTT
TRBV4-3	few	NA	TRBJ1-2	CASSQGNRIYGYTF	TGCGCCAGCAGCCAAGGTAATCGGATCTATGGCTACACCTTC
TRBV6-5	few	NA	TRBJ1-4	CASSYQGQGEKLFF	TGTGCCAGCAGTTACCAGGGGCAGGGAGAAAAACTGTTTTTT
TRBV20-1	NA	TRBD1	TRBJ2-1	CSARQGPYNEQFF	TGCAGTGCGCGACAGGGGCCCTACAATGAGCAGTTCTTC
TRBV7-2	few	NA	TRBJ2-1	CASSRGTRVSEQFF	TGTGCCAGCAGCCGAGGGACCAGGGTTTCGGAGCAGTTCTTC
TRBV29-1	NA	NA	TRBJ1-1	CSVSRTQNTEAFF	TGCAGCGTGTCGAGGACCCAGAACACTGAAGCTTTCTTT
TRBV5-1	NA	NA	TRBJ1-1	CASSNGQIMNTEAFF	TGCGCCAGCAGCAACGGACAGATCATGAACACTGAAGCTTTCTTT
TRBV20-1	NA	NA	TRBJ1-5	CSARAYSNQPQHF	TGCAGTGCTAGAGCGTATAGCAATCAGCCCCAGCATTTT
TRBV5-6	few	TRBD1	TRBJ1-5	CASSATGAMGNQPQHF	TGTGCCAGCAGCGCGACAGGGGCGATGGGCAATCAGCCCCAGCATTTT
TRBV10-3	few	NA	TRBJ2-3	CAINRAATDTQYF	TGTGCCATCAACAGGGCGGCCACAGATACGCAGTATTTT
TRBV5-5	NA	TRBD1	TRBJ1-1	CASSLEVDRGEAFF	TGTGCCAGCAGCTTGGAGGTCGACAGGGGCGAAGCTTTCTTT
TRBV9	few	TRBD1	TRBJ1-6	CASSTQGDLNWDSPLHF	TGTGCCAGCAGCACCCAGGGGGATCTTAATTGGGATTCACCCCTCCACTTT
TRBV4-3	few	NA	TRBJ2-3	CASSQDFGGGTDTQYF	TGCGCCAGCAGCCAAGATTTCGGCGGGGGCACAGATACGCAGTATTTT
TRBV19	few	NA	TRBJ2-2	CASSIRDLRPDTGELFF	TGTGCCAGTAGTATAAGGGATCTACGGCCGGACACCGGGGAGCTGTTTTTT
TRBV7-3	NA	TRBD2	TRBJ2-1	CASSLRGGNNEQFF	TGTGCCAGCAGCTTACGGGGGGGAAACAATGAGCAGTTCTTC
TRBV5-1	many	TRBD1	TRBJ2-7	CASSKGTARSYEQYF	TGCGCCAGCAGCAAGGGGACAGCGCGCTCCTACGAGCAGTACTTC
TRBV20-1	NA	NA	TRBJ2-5	CSVLQWETQYF	TGCAGCGTATTACAGTGGGAGACCCAGTACTTC
TRBV19	NA	NA	TRBJ1-4	CASSQGQSWEKLFF	TGTGCCAGTAGCCAAGGACAAAGCTGGGAAAAACTGTTTTTT
TRBV18	few	NA	TRBJ2-5	CASSYDRSQETQYF	TGTGCCAGCTCATATGACCGGAGCCAAGAGACCCAGTACTTC
TRBV7-8	few	NA	TRBJ2-3	CASSSPTTGTDTQYF	TGTGCCAGCAGCTCTCCGACAACCGGGACAGATACGCAGTATTTT
TRBV4-1	NA	NA	TRBJ1-2	CASSQDMYGYTF	TGCGCCAGCAGCCAAGATATGTATGGCTACACCTTC
TRBV13	NA	NA	TRBJ1-6	CASSLGPSPLHF	TGTGCCAGCAGCCTGGGCCCTTCACCCCTCCACTTT
TRBV27	few	NA	TRBJ2-3	CASSTAFRDTQYF	TGTGCCAGCAGTACAGCGTTCAGAGATACGCAGTATTTT
TRBV5-1	few	NA	TRBJ1-6	CASSLDSPGVNNSPLHF	TGCGCCAGCAGCTTGGATTCCCCAGGAGTCAATAATTCACCCCTCCACTTT
TRBV18	NA	TRBD2	TRBJ2-1	CASSPPGLAGGLNNEQFF	TGTGCCAGCTCACCTCCGGGACTAGCGGGGGGGCTAAACAATGAGCAGTTCTTC
TRBV20-1	few	TRBD1	TRBJ1-2	CSARDRVGYGYTF	TGCAGTGCTAGGGACAGGGTCGGCTATGGCTACACCTTC
TRBV12-5	few	TRBD1	TRBJ1-2	CASGLVDRGLDYGYTF	TGTGCTAGTGGTTTGGTCGACAGGGGTCTAGACTATGGCTACACCTTC
TRBV6-5	many	TRBD1	TRBJ1-1	CASLRDRAADMNTEAFF	TGTGCCAGCCTACGCGACAGGGCAGCGGATATGAACACTGAAGCTTTCTTT
TRBV15	few	NA	TRBJ2-6	CATSRDRPRGANVLTF	TGTGCCACCAGCAGAGATCGACCCCGGGGGGCCAACGTCCTGACTTTC
TRBV18	few	TRBD1	TRBJ1-4	CASSPTGGAMTNEKLFF	TGTGCCAGCTCACCGACAGGGGGCGCCATGACTAATGAAAAACTGTTTTTT
TRBV9	few	TRBD1	TRBJ1-4	CASSPRTGQYEKLFF	TGTGCCAGCAGCCCCCGGACAGGGCAATATGAAAAACTGTTTTTT
TRBV19	many	NA	TRBJ1-1	CASSGPNTEAFF	TGTGCCAGCTCGGGGCCGAACACTGAAGCTTTCTTT
TRBV28	NA	NA	TRBJ2-3	CASSLRGPVTDTQYF	TGTGCCAGCAGCTTACGGGGGCCGGTCACAGATACGCAGTATTTT
TRBV12-3/TRBV12-4	few	NA	TRBJ2-5	CASSSGIYSYQETQYF	TGTGCCAGCAGTTCAGGAATCTACTCGTACCAAGAGACCCAGTACTTC
TRBV30	NA	NA	TRBJ1-2	CAWTTGFYGYTF	TGTGCCTGGACAACAGGATTCTATGGCTACACCTTC
TRBV6-6	NA	NA	TRBJ2-5	CASSTTGTQETQYF	TGTGCCAGCAGTACTACGGGAACCCAAGAGACCCAGTACTTC
TRBV4-3	NA	NA	TRBJ2-1	CASSRAGSADNEQFF	TGCGCCAGCAGCCGAGCGGGCTCTGCGGACAATGAGCAGTTCTTC
TRBV19	NA	NA	TRBJ2-7	CATSRTPTGDEQYF	TGTGCCACATCGCGAACCCCTACCGGTGACGAGCAGTACTTC